The 29 T cell receptor beta chains listed next were all sequenced from one sample in a study of cytomegalovirus exposure and HLA in healthy donors. The primer mix had 60 Vbeta and 13 Jbeta primers. Assay: immunoSEQ multiplex PCR; the TCRdb copy retains only in-frame clones and omits some. The table includes about 180,000 clones, over 75% detected once. The material sequenced was PBMCs. The source of these receptors is a woman aged 25 to 45 in good health and CMV-seronegative.

The chain employs TRBV10-3 and TRBJ1-6, with a tentative D call TRBD1 (6 bases). Germline CDR1 reads ENHRY; CDR2 reads SYGVKD. The CDR3 is 16 amino acids. The ends were cut back, 2 bases at V and 0 bases at J, with 8 bases in the middle. The CDR3 sequence: CAISEQGSSYNSPLHF. CDR3 in DNA: TGTGCCATCAGTGAGCAGGGGAGCTCCTATAATTCACCCCTCCACTTT.

This sequence joins TRBV5-6 and TRBJ1-3, with D hard to call. The length of the CDR3 is 17 residues. Germline-derived CDR1 and CDR2 are SGHDT and YYEEEE. V gave up 4 bases and J gave up 2 bases, with 19 bases separating them. Here the CDR3 reads CASSRYDFGDTGNTIYF. The CDR3 DNA is TGTGCCAGCAGCCGTTATGATTTCGGAGATACTGGAAACACCATATATTTT.

V and J are TRBV6-1 and TRBJ2-5; 8 bases line up with TRBD2. The junction had 8 bases not matched to a gene; V was cut back by 1 base and J by 4 bases. CDR1 is MNHNS and CDR2 is SASEGT in the germline V gene. The CDR3 has 16 amino acids. The CDR3 DNA is TGTGCCAGCAGTGAAGGCATCGGGGGGGTTAGAGAGACCCAGTACTTC. As protein: CASSEGIGGVRETQYF.

This chain uses TRBV29-1 with TRBJ1-1; TRBD1 aligns across 7 bases. Germline CDR1 SQVTM, CDR2 ANQGSEA. The V gene end was trimmed by 6 bases and the J gene end by 9 bases; junction bases not matched to a gene: 7. CDR3 length: 11 residues. CDR3 sequence: CSVLTGIQAFF. The CDR3, as DNA: TGCAGCGTATTGACAGGGATCCAAGCTTTCTTT. Full variable domain (remainder filled in from reference TRBV29-1 and TRBJ1-1): SAVISQKPSRDICQRGTSLTIQCQVDSQVTMMFWYRQQPGQSLTLIATANQGSEATYESGFVIDKFPISRPNLTFSTLTVSNMSPEDSSIYLCSVLTGIQAFFGQGTRLTVV.

V gene TRBV19 combines with J gene TRBJ1-1; perhaps TRBD1 as D (5 bases). The germline gives CDR1 LNHDA, CDR2 SQIVND (reference sequence). The CDR3 runs 15 residues. V was cut by 2 bases and J by 0 bases, with 10 bases left in between. The CDR3 reads CASSISGGMNTEAFF. CDR3 DNA sequence: TGTGCCAGTAGTATATCTGGGGGGATGAACACTGAAGCTTTCTTT.

This clone was seen once. CDR3 residues: CASSEANGGWYEQYF. In nucleotides, the CDR3 is TGTGCCAGCAGTGAAGCGAACGGGGGGTGGTATGAGCAGTACTTC. The gene calls are TRBV6-1 and TRBJ2-7; 7 positions agree with TRBD2. J lost 7 bases, V lost 0 bases, and 9 bases had no gene match. CDR1 and CDR2 (germline): MNHNS, SASEGT. The CDR3 is made up of 15 amino acids.

The V and J genes are TRBV7-7 and TRBJ2-5; D gene uncertain. This CDR3 contains 13 residues. V gave up 5 bases and J gave up 4 bases, with 11 bases separating them. Germline assignment: CDR1 SSHAT and CDR2 FNYEAQ (reference sequence). CDR3: CASSPGLRETQYF. The DNA for the CDR3 is TGTGCCAGCAGCCCGGGTCTGAGAGAGACCCAGTACTTC.

V is TRBV25-1 and J is TRBJ2-7; 7 bases align to TRBD1. Germline V gene lookup returns CDR1 MGHDK and CDR2 SYGVNS. J was trimmed by 1 base and V by 6 bases; bases with no gene match: 3. The CDR3 has 13 amino acids. In nucleotides, the CDR3 is TGTGCCAGCAGCCCGACAGGGTCCTACGAGCAGTACTTC. This translates into CASSPTGSYEQYF.

The chain couples TRBV6-5 to TRBJ2-7, with 11 bases matching TRBD1. V lost 4 bases and J lost 2; bases outside the gene matches: 7. The germline V gene encodes CDR1 MNHEY and CDR2 SVGAGI. CDR3 length equals 16 residues. The CDR3 nucleotides read TGTGCCAGCAGTTTGACAGCGGACAGGGGGCCCTACGAGCAGTACTTC. Protein sequence: CASSLTADRGPYEQYF.

The gene calls are TRBV5-6 and TRBJ2-7, with a tentative D call TRBD1 (6 bases). This CDR3 comprises 15 residues. Germline values: CDR1 SGHDT, CDR2 YYEEEE. V was clipped by 3 bases and J by 3 bases, with 16 bases between them. The CDR3 nucleotides are TGTGCCAGCAGCTCCACCGGGACAAAGGTCTACGAGCAGTACTTC. Translating it yields CASSSTGTKVYEQYF.

J is TRBJ1-5 and V is TRBV9, with D possibly matching TRBD1 (5 bases). Trimming removed 4 bases at V and 0 bases at J, with 14 bases between. This CDR3 is built from 16 residues. Per germline, CDR1 SGDLS and CDR2 YYNGEE. The CDR3 region has the DNA TGTGCCAGCAGCCCCCAGGCGGGGGGTAGCAATCAGCCCCAGCATTTT. Translated, it gives CASSPQAGGSNQPQHF. The full variable domain, with the rest looked up from reference TRBV9 and TRBJ1-5, is DSGVTQTPKHLITATGQRVTLRCSPRSGDLSVYWYQQSLDQGLQFLIQYYNGEERAKGNILERFSAQQFPDLHSELNLSSLELGDSALYFCASSPQAGGSNQPQHFGDGTRLSIL.

At least ten counts were recorded for this clone. The genes are TRBV19 and TRBJ2-2, with D perhaps matching TRBD2 (6 bases). The germline V gene encodes CDR1 LNHDA and CDR2 SQIVND (reference sequence). V lost 6 bases, J lost 6 bases, and 17 bases lay in between. The CDR3 is 15 residues long. CDR3 nucleotide sequence: TGTGCCAGTAGAATCGGGGGAAGGATCGCCGGGGAGCTGTTTTTT. This codes for CASRIGGRIAGELFF.

The chain combines TRBV6-6 with TRBJ2-7; 9 bases match TRBD1. The ends lost 2 bases at V and 4 bases at J; junction bases unmatched: 6. The CDR3 spans 15 residues. Germline-derived CDR1 and CDR2 are MNHNY and SVGAGI (reference sequence). The CDR3 protein is CASSYKGTGLYEQYF. The CDR3 bases are TGTGCCAGCAGTTACAAGGGGACAGGGTTGTACGAGCAGTACTTC.

The chain couples TRBV5-1 to TRBJ2-4; maybe TRBD2 (6 bases). From germline, CDR1 is SGHRS and CDR2 YFSETQ. The V and J ends lost 5 bases and 9 bases respectively, with 18 bases between them. CDR3 length: 14 amino acids. CDR3 residues: CASRRVRREAIQYF. Here the CDR3 DNA reads TGCGCCAGCAGACGTGTCCGGAGGGAGGCCATTCAGTACTTC.

The chain recombines TRBV6-1 with TRBJ1-3; weak D call: TRBD1 (6 bases). The CDR3 extends over 12 amino acids. The V end lost 6 bases, the J end lost 8 bases, and 11 bases lay between the germline ends. Germline V gene sequence: CDR1 MNHNS, CDR2 SASEGT. Written as DNA, the CDR3 is TGTGCCAGCAGGCAGGGGAGCCACACCATATATTTT. This translates into CASRQGSHTIYF.

The chain couples TRBV23-1 to TRBJ2-1, with 11 bases fitting TRBD2. TRBV23-1 is flagged as an ORF with uncertain function. This CDR3 has 17 amino acids. V trimming: 3 bases; J trimming: 2 bases; junction bases outside the gene matches: 6. CDR3 sequence reads: CASSHLLAGATYNEQFF. Written as DNA, the CDR3 is TGCGCCAGCAGTCATCTACTAGCGGGGGCTACCTACAATGAGCAGTTCTTC.

CDR3 DNA sequence: TGTGCCTGGAGTCCAGGGGCCACTGAAGCTTTCTTT. It translates to CAWSPGATEAFF. This chain joins TRBV30 and TRBJ1-1; D is perhaps TRBD1 (6 bases). CDR3 length: 12 residues. Per the germline V gene, CDR1 is GTSNPN and CDR2 is SVGIG (reference sequence). V dropped 2 bases and J dropped 4 bases, with 8 bases sitting between them.

The chain couples TRBV9 to TRBJ2-5; D is uncertain. Per germline, CDR1 SGDLS and CDR2 YYNGEE. The CDR3 consists of 11 residues. V dropped 5 bases and J dropped 4 bases, with 6 bases sitting between them. CDR3 region: CASSLRETQYF. The CDR3 DNA follows: TGTGCCAGCAGTCTTCGAGAGACCCAGTACTTC.

The chain has TRBV11-2 and TRBJ1-5; D is possibly TRBD1 (6 bases). There are 14 residues in the CDR3. V was shortened by 0 bases and J by 8 bases, with 11 bases between the two germline ends. CDR1 is SGHAT, CDR2 FQNNGV, per germline. CDR3 sequence (DNA): TGTGCCAGCAGCTTAGACAGGGGAGGGGAGCCCCAGCATTTT. Its protein is CASSLDRGGEPQHF.

This clone has a handful of counts. The CDR3 DNA reads as TGTGCCAGCAGTTATTTTCCGGACATGGGAGCTTTCTTT. Residues: CASSYFPDMGAFF. The chain carries TRBV6-5 and TRBJ1-1; TRBD1 might be the D (5 bases). Germline loops: CDR1 MNHEY, CDR2 SVGAGI. Trimming left V 3 bases short and J 10 bases short, with 15 bases between. CDR3 length equals 13 residues.

This chain uses TRBV27 with TRBJ1-4; perhaps TRBD1 as D (5 bases). The CDR3 spans 15 residues. Germline CDR1 and CDR2: MNHEY and SMNVEV (reference sequence). Deletions cut 3 bases from V and 3 bases from J, with 11 bases between. CDR3 protein: CASSLAARANEKLFF. CDR3 sequence (DNA): TGTGCCAGCAGTTTGGCCGCCAGGGCTAATGAAAAACTGTTTTTT.

The chain links TRBV6-1 to TRBJ1-4; 8 bases match TRBD1. V gave up 6 bases and J gave up 4 bases; unmatched junction bases: 4. The CDR3 is 14 residues long. Germline lookup yields CDR1 MNHNS and CDR2 SASEGT. The CDR3 region has the DNA TGTGCCAGCAGACAGACAGGGGTTAATGAAAAACTGTTTTTT. As protein: CASRQTGVNEKLFF.

The rearrangement links TRBV4-1 to TRBJ2-1; tentative D call: TRBD2 (5 bases). This CDR3 spans 12 amino acids. V shed 1 base and J shed 7 bases, with 5 bases lying between them. From germline, CDR1 is MGHRA and CDR2 YSYEKL. The chain's CDR3 is CASSQVANEQFF. CDR3 sequence (DNA): TGCGCCAGCAGCCAAGTAGCGAATGAGCAGTTCTTC.

The table lists this clone with a count of one. This chain uses TRBV18 with TRBJ1-2; possible D gene TRBD1, 5 bases. The CDR3 has 16 amino acids. V lost 3 bases to trimming and J lost 5 bases, with 19 bases between them. Germline V gene lookup returns CDR1 KGHSH and CDR2 LQKENI. For the CDR3, the DNA is TGTGCCAGCTCACCTCCGTCGGTGGGGGGATTATATGGCTACACCTTC. Translated: CASSPPSVGGLYGYTF.

This clone was seen only a few times. Other nucleotide sequences in the sample specify the same CDR3. This chain joins TRBV5-1 and TRBJ2-6, with a tentative D call TRBD1 (5 bases). The V gene's germline CDR1 is SGHRS and CDR2 YFSETQ. V was clipped by 0 bases and J by 2 bases, with 6 bases between them. This CDR3 contains 15 residues. CDR3 DNA: TGCGCCAGCAGCTTGGAAGGGGCTGGGGCCAACGTCCTGACTTTC. Its protein is CASSLEGAGANVLTF.

This chain uses TRBV18 with TRBJ1-1; no definite D call. The V gene's germline CDR1 is KGHSH and CDR2 LQKENI. Deletions cut 2 bases from V and 4 bases from J, with 14 bases between. The CDR3 is made up of 15 amino acids. The CDR3: CASSPDGEVGTEAFF. CDR3 nucleotide sequence: TGTGCCAGCTCACCAGATGGGGAGGTGGGCACTGAAGCTTTCTTT.

This sequence joins TRBV7-2 and TRBJ2-1; 9 nucleotides agree with TRBD1. Germline CDR1 SGHTA, CDR2 FQGNSA. V was clipped by 5 bases and J by 4 bases; unmatched bases: 6. The CDR3 runs to 15 residues. The DNA for the CDR3 is TGTGCCAGCAGCCCGGACAGGGGTTCTTACAATGAGCAGTTCTTC. Its translation: CASSPDRGSYNEQFF.

This clone has a handful of counts. This chain uses TRBV5-1 with TRBJ2-1; TRBD2 aligns across 12 bases. This CDR3 is 16 amino acids long. V dropped 4 bases and J dropped 0; count of bases not matched to a gene: 2. Germline V lookup: CDR1 SGHRS, CDR2 YFSETQ. DNA for the CDR3: TGCGCCAGCAGCACTAGCGGGGGGCCCTCCTACAATGAGCAGTTCTTC. Amino acid sequence: CASSTSGGPSYNEQFF. The full variable domain, in which reference TRBV5-1 and TRBJ2-1 provide the parts outside the CDR3, is KAGVTQTPRYLIKTRGQQVTLSCSPISGHRSVSWYQQTPGQGLQFLFEYFSETQRNKGNFPGRFSGRQFSNSRSEMNVSTLELGDSALYLCASSTSGGPSYNEQFFGPGTRLTVL.

Here the CDR3 DNA reads TGCGCCAGCAGCTTAGCGATCGGATTGAACACTGAAGCTTTCTTT. Translation: CASSLAIGLNTEAFF. The V gene is TRBV5-1, the J gene TRBJ1-1; D is ambiguous. Deletions cut 2 bases from V and 0 bases from J, with 11 bases between. The CDR3 has 15 residues. Germline V lookup: CDR1 SGHRS, CDR2 YFSETQ.